A selection of T cell receptor beta chains follows, all from one sample in a study of cytomegalovirus exposure and HLA in healthy donors. The repertoire was sequenced with immunoSEQ multiplex PCR; TCRdb's copy has only in-frame clones and lacks some. The profile shows some 150,000 clones, approximately 72% of them singletons. Sequencing input: PBMCs. These receptors were taken from a human donor in good health. The CDR3 runs from the conserved cysteine through the conserved F or W. The order of the fields is V gene, clone size, D gene, J gene, CDR3 protein, CDR3 DNA. The D gene is left open where the match is weak. Size is omitted from some rows. Given values are once, few, many or a class for expanded clones.

V gene: TRBV7-9; clone size: once; D gene: TRBD1; J gene: TRBJ1-5; CDR3 protein: CASSGTGVQPQHF; CDR3 DNA: TGTGCCAGCAGCGGGACAGGGGTTCAGCCCCAGCATTTT
V gene: TRBV4-3; clone size: NA; D gene: TRBD1; J gene: TRBJ1-5; CDR3 protein: CASSQERGPDQPQHF; CDR3 DNA: TGCGCCAGCAGCCAAGAGAGGGGGCCGGATCAGCCCCAGCATTTT
V gene: TRBV19; clone size: NA; D gene: TRBD1; J gene: TRBJ2-2; CDR3 protein: CASSDRDRGPNGELFF; CDR3 DNA: TGTGCCAGTAGTGACCGGGACAGGGGGCCTAACGGGGAGCTGTTTTTT
V gene: TRBV6-5; clone size: few; D gene: NA; J gene: TRBJ1-2; CDR3 protein: CASSYRQQAYGYTF; CDR3 DNA: TGTGCCAGCAGTTACCGACAGCAGGCCTATGGCTACACCTTC
V gene: TRBV4-2; clone size: NA; D gene: NA; J gene: TRBJ1-4; CDR3 protein: CASSQLGQGVRKLFF; CDR3 DNA: TGTGCCAGCAGCCAACTGGGGCAAGGAGTGAGAAAACTGTTTTTT
V gene: TRBV19; clone size: NA; D gene: TRBD1; J gene: TRBJ1-1; CDR3 protein: CASIHPGQGTEAFF; CDR3 DNA: TGTGCCAGTATCCACCCGGGACAGGGCACTGAAGCTTTCTTT
V gene: TRBV2; clone size: few; D gene: TRBD2; J gene: TRBJ2-7; CDR3 protein: CASSRGASGGAVGYEQYF; CDR3 DNA: TGTGCCAGCAGCCGAGGGGCTAGCGGGGGGGCCGTCGGGTACGAGCAGTACTTC
V gene: TRBV19; clone size: NA; D gene: TRBD2; J gene: TRBJ2-1; CDR3 protein: CASTPGLVINEQFF; CDR3 DNA: TGTGCCAGTACCCCGGGACTAGTTATAAATGAGCAGTTCTTC
V gene: TRBV6-8; clone size: few; D gene: NA; J gene: TRBJ1-5; CDR3 protein: CASYAGQSQPQHF; CDR3 DNA: TGTGCCAGCTATGCAGGGCAGAGTCAGCCCCAGCATTTT
V gene: TRBV6-4; clone size: many; D gene: TRBD1; J gene: TRBJ2-2; CDR3 protein: CASSGETDRGDTGELFF; CDR3 DNA: TGTGCCAGCAGTGGCGAGACGGACAGGGGAGACACCGGGGAGCTGTTTTTT
V gene: TRBV2; clone size: NA; D gene: NA; J gene: TRBJ1-3; CDR3 protein: CASGRGGSGNTIYF; CDR3 DNA: TGTGCCAGCGGGCGCGGGGGGAGTGGAAACACCATATATTTT
V gene: TRBV29-1; clone size: NA; D gene: NA; J gene: TRBJ1-2; CDR3 protein: CSVEGDSYGYTF; CDR3 DNA: TGCAGCGTTGAAGGTGACAGCTATGGCTACACCTTC
V gene: TRBV5-4; clone size: few; D gene: NA; J gene: TRBJ2-2; CDR3 protein: CASSPEITGELFF; CDR3 DNA: TGTGCCAGCAGCCCCGAGATTACCGGGGAGCTGTTTTTT
V gene: TRBV5-1; clone size: NA; D gene: NA; J gene: TRBJ1-2; CDR3 protein: CASSLLQSNYGYTF; CDR3 DNA: TGCGCCAGCAGCTTGTTACAGTCTAACTATGGCTACACCTTC
V gene: TRBV6-5; clone size: NA; D gene: NA; J gene: TRBJ2-5; CDR3 protein: CASSYSLQRAEETQYF; CDR3 DNA: TGTGCCAGCAGTTACTCGCTTCAGCGGGCTGAGGAGACCCAGTACTTC
V gene: TRBV6-6; clone size: NA; D gene: NA; J gene: TRBJ1-4; CDR3 protein: CASSSQGPINEKLFF; CDR3 DNA: TGTGCCAGCAGCTCACAGGGACCGATTAATGAAAAACTGTTTTTT
V gene: TRBV9; clone size: NA; D gene: TRBD1; J gene: TRBJ1-4; CDR3 protein: CASSAGQRNEKLFF; CDR3 DNA: TGTGCCAGCAGCGCGGGACAGCGCAATGAAAAACTGTTTTTT
V gene: TRBV10-3; clone size: NA; D gene: TRBD2; J gene: TRBJ2-3; CDR3 protein: CAPREGTDTQYF; CDR3 DNA: TGTGCCCCGCGGGAGGGGACAGATACGCAGTATTTT
V gene: TRBV27; clone size: NA; D gene: NA; J gene: TRBJ2-7; CDR3 protein: CASSLIPGFGYEQYF; CDR3 DNA: TGTGCCAGCAGCCTCATCCCGGGGTTTGGGTACGAGCAGTACTTC
V gene: TRBV6-5; clone size: NA; D gene: TRBD2; J gene: TRBJ2-2; CDR3 protein: CATAGSMAGELFF; CDR3 DNA: TGTGCCACAGCGGGGTCGATGGCCGGGGAGCTGTTTTTT
V gene: TRBV7-8; clone size: NA; D gene: NA; J gene: TRBJ1-4; CDR3 protein: CASEAANEKLFF; CDR3 DNA: TGTGCCAGCGAGGCAGCTAATGAAAAACTGTTTTTT
V gene: TRBV5-4; clone size: once; D gene: NA; J gene: TRBJ2-7; CDR3 protein: CASSSTTGLTGQYF; CDR3 DNA: TGTGCCAGCAGCTCAACTACAGGGCTGACAGGGCAGTACTTC
V gene: TRBV15; clone size: NA; D gene: NA; J gene: TRBJ2-1; CDR3 protein: CATSTRTAPEVNEQFF; CDR3 DNA: TGTGCCACCAGCACCCGGACAGCCCCAGAGGTCAATGAGCAGTTCTTC
V gene: TRBV5-1; clone size: NA; D gene: NA; J gene: TRBJ1-1; CDR3 protein: CASSQTEMNTEAFF; CDR3 DNA: TGCGCCAGCAGCCAGACAGAAATGAACACTGAAGCTTTCTTT
V gene: TRBV9; clone size: NA; D gene: TRBD1; J gene: TRBJ2-7; CDR3 protein: CASSVEVQGAYEQYF; CDR3 DNA: TGTGCCAGCAGCGTAGAAGTCCAGGGGGCCTACGAGCAGTACTTC
V gene: TRBV7-9; clone size: NA; D gene: NA; J gene: TRBJ1-3; CDR3 protein: CASSLAAGNLRSSGNTIYF; CDR3 DNA: TGTGCCAGCAGCTTAGCGGCGGGCAACCTTCGGAGCTCTGGAAACACCATATATTTT
V gene: TRBV5-4; clone size: NA; D gene: TRBD2; J gene: TRBJ2-1; CDR3 protein: CASSRGGPRNEQFF; CDR3 DNA: TGTGCCAGCAGCAGGGGAGGGCCAAGGAATGAGCAGTTCTTC
V gene: TRBV19; clone size: NA; D gene: TRBD1; J gene: TRBJ1-2; CDR3 protein: CASSRDRGPGGYGYTF; CDR3 DNA: TGTGCCAGTAGCCGGGACAGGGGCCCCGGGGGCTATGGCTACACCTTC
V gene: TRBV13; clone size: NA; D gene: NA; J gene: TRBJ1-1; CDR3 protein: CASSWSPGRAFF; CDR3 DNA: TGTGCCAGCAGCTGGTCCCCGGGTCGAGCTTTCTTT
V gene: TRBV28; clone size: NA; D gene: NA; J gene: TRBJ1-1; CDR3 protein: CASSTGTTAFF; CDR3 DNA: TGTGCCAGCAGCACCGGGACAACAGCTTTCTTT
V gene: TRBV7-7; clone size: NA; D gene: TRBD1; J gene: TRBJ2-7; CDR3 protein: CASSSGQAGYEQYF; CDR3 DNA: TGTGCTAGCAGCTCCGGACAGGCCGGCTACGAGCAGTACTTC
V gene: TRBV30; clone size: NA; D gene: TRBD1; J gene: TRBJ1-5; CDR3 protein: CAWTRGQVGRNQPQHF; CDR3 DNA: TGTGCCTGGACCCGTGGACAGGTCGGGCGCAATCAGCCCCAGCATTTT
V gene: TRBV7-9; clone size: NA; D gene: NA; J gene: TRBJ1-2; CDR3 protein: CASRNDRQHTF; CDR3 DNA: TGTGCCAGCAGAAACGACAGACAGCACACCTTC
V gene: TRBV27; clone size: NA; D gene: NA; J gene: TRBJ2-7; CDR3 protein: CASSLGAGSYEQYF; CDR3 DNA: TGTGCCAGCAGTTTAGGGGCAGGCTCCTACGAGCAGTACTTC
V gene: TRBV30; clone size: NA; D gene: TRBD1; J gene: TRBJ2-2; CDR3 protein: CAWNRGISGELFF; CDR3 DNA: TGTGCCTGGAACAGGGGTATCTCCGGGGAGCTGTTTTTT
V gene: TRBV6-5; clone size: NA; D gene: TRBD1; J gene: TRBJ1-1; CDR3 protein: CASSYGGTGAQPTFF; CDR3 DNA: TGTGCCAGCAGTTACGGGGGGACAGGGGCCCAGCCAACTTTCTTT
V gene: TRBV29-1; clone size: NA; D gene: NA; J gene: TRBJ1-3; CDR3 protein: CSVAGGGNTIYF; CDR3 DNA: TGCAGCGTTGCGGGGGGCGGAAACACCATATATTTT
V gene: TRBV18; clone size: NA; D gene: TRBD1; J gene: TRBJ1-6; CDR3 protein: CASSPQDRADSPLHF; CDR3 DNA: TGTGCCAGCTCACCCCAGGACAGGGCAGATTCACCCCTCCACTTT
V gene: TRBV28; clone size: NA; D gene: TRBD1; J gene: TRBJ2-5; CDR3 protein: CASSLFFGQGGREQYF; CDR3 DNA: TGTGCCAGCAGTTTATTCTTCGGACAGGGGGGGCGGGAGCAGTACTTC
V gene: TRBV6-1; clone size: NA; D gene: NA; J gene: TRBJ1-5; CDR3 protein: CASSGQPSNQPQHF; CDR3 DNA: TGTGCCAGCAGTGGACAGCCGTCCAATCAGCCCCAGCATTTT
V gene: TRBV20-1; clone size: NA; D gene: NA; J gene: TRBJ1-2; CDR3 protein: CSATQGYGYTF; CDR3 DNA: TGCAGTGCCACACAGGGATATGGCTACACCTTC
V gene: TRBV29-1; clone size: NA; D gene: TRBD1; J gene: TRBJ1-2; CDR3 protein: CSVAGTGGNYGYTF; CDR3 DNA: TGCAGCGTGGCCGGGACAGGGGGTAACTATGGCTACACCTTC
V gene: TRBV7-3; clone size: once; D gene: NA; J gene: TRBJ1-4; CDR3 protein: CASSSGQPGEKLFF; CDR3 DNA: TGTGCCAGCAGCTCGGGACAACCGGGTGAAAAACTGTTTTTT
V gene: TRBV4-1; clone size: NA; D gene: TRBD1; J gene: TRBJ2-7; CDR3 protein: CASSQDTTGGSYEQYF; CDR3 DNA: TGCGCCAGCAGCCAAGATACGACAGGGGGGTCCTACGAGCAGTACTTC
V gene: TRBV19; clone size: once; D gene: TRBD1; J gene: TRBJ1-3; CDR3 protein: CASRKGQPFSGNTIYF; CDR3 DNA: TGTGCCAGTAGGAAGGGACAGCCTTTCTCTGGAAACACCATATATTTT
V gene: TRBV27; clone size: NA; D gene: NA; J gene: TRBJ2-7; CDR3 protein: CASSSPWRTGGGYEQYF; CDR3 DNA: TGTGCCAGCAGTTCCCCCTGGCGCACAGGGGGGGGCTACGAGCAGTACTTC
V gene: TRBV5-1; clone size: NA; D gene: TRBD1; J gene: TRBJ2-1; CDR3 protein: CASSFGQGQFF; CDR3 DNA: TGCGCCAGCAGCTTTGGACAGGGGCAGTTCTTC
V gene: TRBV7-9; clone size: NA; D gene: NA; J gene: TRBJ2-3; CDR3 protein: CASSGERWMSTQYF; CDR3 DNA: TGTGCCAGCAGCGGGGAGCGTTGGATGAGTACGCAGTATTTT
V gene: TRBV5-4; clone size: NA; D gene: TRBD1; J gene: TRBJ1-2; CDR3 protein: CASSRTGIDGYTF; CDR3 DNA: TGTGCCAGCAGCCGGACAGGTATCGATGGCTACACCTTC
V gene: TRBV6-1; clone size: once; D gene: TRBD1; J gene: TRBJ1-1; CDR3 protein: CATEKDRLCEAFF; CDR3 DNA: TGTGCCACTGAGAAGGACAGGTTGTGTGAAGCTTTCTTT
V gene: TRBV7-6; clone size: NA; D gene: NA; J gene: TRBJ1-1; CDR3 protein: CASSLEQNTEAFF; CDR3 DNA: TGTGCCAGCAGCTTAGAACAGAACACTGAAGCTTTCTTT
V gene: TRBV5-6; clone size: NA; D gene: NA; J gene: TRBJ2-5; CDR3 protein: CASSLVGGPHRETQYF; CDR3 DNA: TGTGCCAGCAGCTTGGTGGGGGGACCCCACCGGGAGACCCAGTACTTC